Given below is one T cell receptor (beta chain) in context. Its cognate antigen is unknown. These data are taken from a study of CD8 T cells in ankylosing spondylitis. Overall study findings and caveats: What seemed typical of ankylosing spondylitis blood was a TCR beta motif built from roughly eight highly homologous variants.

TCRdb used MiXCR to reprocess the 5' RACE reads, holding one entry per CDR3 protein. This table holds some 400,000 distinct CDR3 sequences, more than 20% found once. Between the trimmed V and J ends, which lost 0 bases and 1 base, there was a span of 6 bases. The CDR3 spans 15 residues. The germline V gene has CDR1 SGHAT and CDR2 FQDESV (reference sequence). This sequence originates from a male donor with ankylosing spondylitis. The chain recombines TRBV11-1 with TRBJ2-2; D gene unclear. Sequenced input: blood, either unsorted or a sorted T cell fraction (not recorded which). CDR3 sequence: CASSLALENTGELFF. In DNA, the CDR3 is TGTGCCAGCAGCTTAGCGCTAGAGAACACCGGGGAGCTGTTTTTT.